This entry features one T cell receptor beta chain sequence. This entry comes from a study of blood T cell repertoires in COVID-19. Per the germline V gene, CDR1 is WSHSY and CDR2 is SAAADI. This CDR3 contains 14 residues. Deletions cut 4 bases from V and 4 bases from J, with 12 bases between. Profiling relied on immunoSEQ multiplex PCR, and the TCRdb table lists in-frame clones only, not all of them. The data hold around 42,000 clones, with more than 80% observed a single time. The receptor comes from a young man with active or convalescent COVID-19. V usage is TRBV10-2 and J usage is TRBJ2-3; D gene uncertain. Material for sequencing was peripheral blood. The CDR3 DNA follows: TGCGCCAGCAGTGTAGTGCTTCCCCCAGATACGCAGTATTTT. It specifies CASSVVLPPDTQYF.